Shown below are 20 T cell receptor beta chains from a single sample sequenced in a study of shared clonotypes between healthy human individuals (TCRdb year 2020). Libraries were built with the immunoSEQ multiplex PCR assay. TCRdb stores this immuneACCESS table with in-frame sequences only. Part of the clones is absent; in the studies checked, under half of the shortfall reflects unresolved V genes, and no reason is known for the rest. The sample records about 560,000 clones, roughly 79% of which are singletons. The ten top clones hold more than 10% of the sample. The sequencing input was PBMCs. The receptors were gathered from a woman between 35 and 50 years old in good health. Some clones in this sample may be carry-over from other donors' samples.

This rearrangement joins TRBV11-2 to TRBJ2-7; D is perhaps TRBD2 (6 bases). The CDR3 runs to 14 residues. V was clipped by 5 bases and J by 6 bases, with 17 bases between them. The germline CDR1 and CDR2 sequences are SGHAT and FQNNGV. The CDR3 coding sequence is TGTGCCAGCAGCGAAATTAGGGCGCGGGGCGAGCAGTACTTC. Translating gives CASSEIRARGEQYF.

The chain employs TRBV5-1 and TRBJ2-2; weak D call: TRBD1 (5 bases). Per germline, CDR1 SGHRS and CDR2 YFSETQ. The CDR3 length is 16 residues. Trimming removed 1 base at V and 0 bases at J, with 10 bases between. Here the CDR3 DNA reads TGCGCCAGCAGCTTGCTCCCGACAGCGAACACCGGGGAGCTGTTTTTT. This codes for CASSLLPTANTGELFF.

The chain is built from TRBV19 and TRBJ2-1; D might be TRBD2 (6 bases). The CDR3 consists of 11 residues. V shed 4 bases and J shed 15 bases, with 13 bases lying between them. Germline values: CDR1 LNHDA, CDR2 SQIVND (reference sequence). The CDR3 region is CASSTGTFWFF. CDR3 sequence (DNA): TGTGCCAGTAGTACCGGGACTTTTTGGTTCTTC.

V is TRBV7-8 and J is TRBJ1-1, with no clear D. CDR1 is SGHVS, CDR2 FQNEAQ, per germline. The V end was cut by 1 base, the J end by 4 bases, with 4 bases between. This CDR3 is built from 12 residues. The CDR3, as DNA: TGTGCCAGCAGCTTAGTGAGCACTGAAGCTTTCTTT. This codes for CASSLVSTEAFF.

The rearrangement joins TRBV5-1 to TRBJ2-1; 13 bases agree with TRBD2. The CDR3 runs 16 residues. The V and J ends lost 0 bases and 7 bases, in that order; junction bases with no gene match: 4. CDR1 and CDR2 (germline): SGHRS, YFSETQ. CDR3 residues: CASSLASTSGRNEQFF. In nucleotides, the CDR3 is TGCGCCAGCAGCTTGGCGTCGACTAGCGGGAGGAATGAGCAGTTCTTC.

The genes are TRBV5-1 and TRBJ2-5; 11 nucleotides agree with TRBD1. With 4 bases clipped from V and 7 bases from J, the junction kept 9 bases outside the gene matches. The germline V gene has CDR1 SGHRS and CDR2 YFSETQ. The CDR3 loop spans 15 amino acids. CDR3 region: CASSRGTGGSGTQYF. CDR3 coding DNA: TGCGCCAGCAGCCGCGGGACAGGGGGAAGCGGGACCCAGTACTTC.

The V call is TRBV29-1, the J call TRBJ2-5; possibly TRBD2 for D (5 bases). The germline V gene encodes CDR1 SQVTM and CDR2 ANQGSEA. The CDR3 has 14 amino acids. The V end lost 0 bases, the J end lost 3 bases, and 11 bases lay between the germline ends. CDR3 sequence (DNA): TGCAGCGTTGAAGACGGAGGTCGGGAAGAGACCCAGTACTTC. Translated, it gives CSVEDGGREETQYF. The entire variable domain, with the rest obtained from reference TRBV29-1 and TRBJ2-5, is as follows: SAVISQKPSRDICQRGTSLTIQCQVDSQVTMMFWYRQQPGQSLTLIATANQGSEATYESGFVIDKFPISRPNLTFSTLTVSNMSPEDSSIYLCSVEDGGREETQYFGPGTRLLVL.

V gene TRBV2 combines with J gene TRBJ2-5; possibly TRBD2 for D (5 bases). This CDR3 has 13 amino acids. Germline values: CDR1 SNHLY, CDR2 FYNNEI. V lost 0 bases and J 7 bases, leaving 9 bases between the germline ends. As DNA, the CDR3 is TGTGCCAGCAGTGAAGCCGAGGGTGGGACCCAGTACTTC. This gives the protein CASSEAEGGTQYF.

DNA of the CDR3: TGTGCCTGGGCGAGAGGACAATATAGCAATCAGCCCCAGCATTTT. It encodes CAWARGQYSNQPQHF. V usage is TRBV30 and J usage is TRBJ1-5; D is perhaps TRBD1 (5 bases). V gave up 5 bases and J gave up 0 bases, with 14 bases separating them. CDR1 and CDR2 from the germline V gene are GTSNPN and SVGIG (reference sequence). The CDR3 loop spans 15 amino acids.

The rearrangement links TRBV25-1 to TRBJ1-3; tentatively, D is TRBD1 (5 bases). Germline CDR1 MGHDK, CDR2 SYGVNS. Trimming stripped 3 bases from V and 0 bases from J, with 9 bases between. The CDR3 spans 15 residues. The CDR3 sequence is CASSEMGGSGNTIYF. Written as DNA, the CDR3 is TGTGCCAGCAGTGAGATGGGGGGCTCTGGAAACACCATATATTTT.

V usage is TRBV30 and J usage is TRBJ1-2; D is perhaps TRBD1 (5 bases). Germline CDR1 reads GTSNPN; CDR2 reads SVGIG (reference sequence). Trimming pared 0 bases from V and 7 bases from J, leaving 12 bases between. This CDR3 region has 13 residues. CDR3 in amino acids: CAWSVGRESGYTF. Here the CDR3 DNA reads TGTGCCTGGAGTGTTGGCAGGGAAAGTGGCTACACCTTC.

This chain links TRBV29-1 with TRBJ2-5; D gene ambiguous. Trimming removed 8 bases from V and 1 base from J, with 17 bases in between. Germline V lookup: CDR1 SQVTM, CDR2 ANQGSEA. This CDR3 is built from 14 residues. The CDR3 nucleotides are TGCAGCTCCCTGCTTGGGGTAGCCCAAGAGACCCAGTACTTC. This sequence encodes CSSLLGVAQETQYF.

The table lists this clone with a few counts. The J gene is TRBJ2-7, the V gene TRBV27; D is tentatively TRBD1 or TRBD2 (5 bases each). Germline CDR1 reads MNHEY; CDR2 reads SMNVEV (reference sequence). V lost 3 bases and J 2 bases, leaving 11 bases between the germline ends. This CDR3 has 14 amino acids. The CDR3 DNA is TGTGCCAGCAGTTTTGGGGCCGGGACCTACGAGCAGTACTTC. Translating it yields CASSFGAGTYEQYF.

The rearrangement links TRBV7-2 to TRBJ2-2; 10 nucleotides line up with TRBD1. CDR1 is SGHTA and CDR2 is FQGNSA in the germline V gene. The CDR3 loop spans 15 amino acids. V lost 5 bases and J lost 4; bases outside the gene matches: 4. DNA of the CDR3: TGTGCCAGCAGCCGATGGACAGGGGGCACCGGGGAGCTGTTTTTT. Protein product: CASSRWTGGTGELFF.

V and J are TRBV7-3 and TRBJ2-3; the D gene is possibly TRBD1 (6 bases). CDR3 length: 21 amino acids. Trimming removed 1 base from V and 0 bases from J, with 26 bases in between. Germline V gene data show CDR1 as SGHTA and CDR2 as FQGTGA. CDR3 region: CASSLRTGQTIGISSTDTQYF. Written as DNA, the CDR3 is TGTGCCAGCAGCTTAAGGACCGGACAGACCATAGGAATTTCTAGCACAGATACGCAGTATTTT.

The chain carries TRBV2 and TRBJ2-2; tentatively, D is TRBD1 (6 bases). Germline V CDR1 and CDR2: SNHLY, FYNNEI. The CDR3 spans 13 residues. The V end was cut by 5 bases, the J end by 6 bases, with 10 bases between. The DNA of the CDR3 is TGTGCCAGCAGTCTACAGGGACCCGGGGAGCTGTTTTTT. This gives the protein CASSLQGPGELFF.

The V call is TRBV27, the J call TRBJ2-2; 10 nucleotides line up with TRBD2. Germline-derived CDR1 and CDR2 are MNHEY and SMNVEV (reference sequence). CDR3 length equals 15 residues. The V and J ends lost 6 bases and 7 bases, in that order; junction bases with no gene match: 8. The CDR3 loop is CASSPSGRQIGELFF. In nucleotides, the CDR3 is TGTGCCAGCAGCCCTAGCGGGAGACAAATCGGGGAGCTGTTTTTT.

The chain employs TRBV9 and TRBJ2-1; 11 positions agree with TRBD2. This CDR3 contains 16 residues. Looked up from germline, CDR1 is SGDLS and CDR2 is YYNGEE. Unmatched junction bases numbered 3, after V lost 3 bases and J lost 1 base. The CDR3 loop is CASSAASGRSYNEQFF. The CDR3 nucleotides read TGTGCCAGCAGCGCCGCTAGCGGGAGGTCCTACAATGAGCAGTTCTTC. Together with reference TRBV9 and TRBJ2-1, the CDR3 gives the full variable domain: DSGVTQTPKHLITATGQRVTLRCSPRSGDLSVYWYQQSLDQGLQFLIQYYNGEERAKGNILERFSAQQFPDLHSELNLSSLELGDSALYFCASSAASGRSYNEQFFGPGTRLTVL.

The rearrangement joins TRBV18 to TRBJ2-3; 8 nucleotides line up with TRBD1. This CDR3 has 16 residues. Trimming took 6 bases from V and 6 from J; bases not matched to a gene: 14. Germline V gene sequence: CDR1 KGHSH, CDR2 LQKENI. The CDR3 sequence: CASSWGTAGGGDTQYF. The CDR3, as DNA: TGTGCCAGCTCCTGGGGGACGGCAGGGGGCGGCGATACGCAGTATTTT.

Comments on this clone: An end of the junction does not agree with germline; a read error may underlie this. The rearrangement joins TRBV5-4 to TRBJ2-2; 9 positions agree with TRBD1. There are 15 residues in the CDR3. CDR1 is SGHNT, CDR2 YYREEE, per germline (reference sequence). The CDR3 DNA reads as TGTGCCAGCAGCTTGTCACAGGGGGCTTCCGGGGAGCCGTTTTTT. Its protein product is CASSLSQGASGEPFF.